The next 24 T cell receptor beta chains were all read from a single sample in a study of human T cells and chemical hapten exposure. Sample time point: pre-sensitization, week 0. The treatment: therapeutic diphenylcyclopropenone sensitization with weekly scalp DPC. From the RACE reads, TCRdb called clonotypes with MiXCR, one entry per CDR3 protein. The repertoire consists of approximately 180,000 distinct CDR3 sequences, with approximately 31% occurring once and the leading ten covering about 2.7%. This material consisted of whole blood, taken in connection with sensitization to the hapten diphenylcyclopropenone (DPC). The receptors here all came from a woman aged 30 to 39 with alopecia areata. Some clones in this sample may be carry-over from other donors' samples.

The chain joins TRBV29-1 to TRBJ1-2; the D is unclear. V lost 4 bases and J lost 4, with 7 bases in between. Germline values: CDR1 SQVTM, CDR2 ANQGSEA. The CDR3 runs 11 residues. The DNA of the CDR3 is TGCAGCGTTGTGAACAGCTATGGCTACACCTTC. Encoded protein: CSVVNSYGYTF.

The J gene is TRBJ1-4, the V gene TRBV6-5; D call uncertain. Per the germline V gene, CDR1 is MNHEY and CDR2 is SVGAGI. This CDR3 spans 16 amino acids. Trimming took 2 bases from V and 5 from J, leaving 15 bases between them. The CDR3 here is CASSYAMTSPNEKLFF. The CDR3 bases are TGTGCCAGCAGTTACGCCATGACAAGCCCCAATGAAAAACTGTTTTTT.

The chain uses TRBV11-2 and TRBJ2-1, with D unclear. CDR3 length equals 13 residues. CDR1 and CDR2 (germline): SGHAT, FQNNGV. V was pared by 0 bases and J by 12 bases, with 12 bases between. As DNA, the CDR3 is TGTGCCAGCAGCTTAGATCCTCCTGGGCGGCAGTTCTTC. Encoded protein: CASSLDPPGRQFF.

This clonotype was counted a few times. The chain employs TRBV11-1 and TRBJ2-2, with 9 bases matching TRBD1. V lost 8 bases and J lost 4; bases outside the gene matches: 5. CDR3 size: 14 residues. Germline CDR1 reads SGHAT; CDR2 reads FQDESV (reference sequence). The CDR3, as DNA: TGTGCCAGCGACTCGGACAGGGGCACCGGGGAGCTGTTTTTT. Protein sequence: CASDSDRGTGELFF.

The chain uses TRBV6-5 and TRBJ2-7; a weak D match, TRBD1 (6 bases). The CDR3 runs 13 residues. Germline CDR1 is MNHEY and CDR2 is SVGAGI. V was trimmed by 6 bases and J by 3 bases, leaving 12 bases between them. CDR3 sequence reads: CASRYRVDYEQYF. The CDR3 DNA sequence: TGTGCCAGCAGATACAGGGTTGACTACGAGCAGTACTTC.

The chain has TRBV7-2 and TRBJ2-2; D is uncertain. The CDR3 loop spans 15 amino acids. With 5 bases removed from V and 1 base from J, the gap between germline ends came to 11 bases. CDR1 SGHTA and CDR2 FQGNSA come from the germline V gene. Written as DNA, the CDR3 is TGTGCCAGCAGCCCCCCGGGCGGGAACACCGGGGAGCTGTTTTTT. This encodes CASSPPGGNTGELFF.

The J gene is TRBJ2-1, the V gene TRBV29-1; no definite D call. V lost 7 bases and J lost 0, with 13 bases in between. CDR3 length: 14 residues. Germline-derived CDR1 and CDR2 are SQVTM and ANQGSEA. The CDR3, as DNA: TGCAGCGGTGTCCCCGTGAGCTCCTACAATGAGCAGTTCTTC. It yields the protein CSGVPVSSYNEQFF.

J is TRBJ2-1 and V is TRBV9; D gene ambiguous. This CDR3 is 15 amino acids long. The ends were cut back, 4 bases at V and 4 bases at J, with 15 bases in the middle. Looked up from germline, CDR1 is SGDLS and CDR2 is YYNGEE. CDR3 DNA sequence: TGTGCCAGCAGCTCCATCGGACCCCCTTACAATGAGCAGTTCTTC. Its protein is CASSSIGPPYNEQFF.

The chain employs TRBV29-1 and TRBJ1-1; TRBD1 is a possible D gene (5 bases). CDR3 length equals 15 residues. Trimming removed 3 bases from V and 0 bases from J, with 14 bases in between. CDR1 and CDR2 from the germline V gene are SQVTM and ANQGSEA. The CDR3 sequence is CSVDSGVSLNTEAFF. The CDR3 DNA reads as TGCAGCGTTGATTCGGGGGTCTCTTTGAACACTGAAGCTTTCTTT. The whole variable domain, filled in from reference TRBV29-1 and TRBJ1-1, reads SAVISQKPSRDICQRGTSLTIQCQVDSQVTMMFWYRQQPGQSLTLIATANQGSEATYESGFVIDKFPISRPNLTFSTLTVSNMSPEDSSIYLCSVDSGVSLNTEAFFGQGTRLTVV.

This clonotype was recorded a few times. The CDR3 coding sequence is TGCAGCGTTGTGACGGATACTAGCACAGATACGCAGTATTTT. Its translation is CSVVTDTSTDTQYF. The chain recombines TRBV29-1 with TRBJ2-3, with D hard to call. The CDR3 runs to 14 residues. Germline V CDR1 and CDR2: SQVTM, ANQGSEA. V lost 4 bases and J 0 bases, leaving 11 bases between the germline ends.

The V call is TRBV28, the J call TRBJ1-1; TRBD1 is a possible D gene (6 bases). CDR1 is MDHEN, CDR2 SYDVKM, per germline. V was pared by 10 bases and J by 3 bases, with 15 bases between. This CDR3 comprises 13 residues. The CDR3 coding sequence is TGTGCCAACAAAAGGGGGAAAGACACTGAAGCTTTCTTT. This translates into CANKRGKDTEAFF.

The chain carries TRBV3-2 and TRBJ2-1; the table names TRBD1, a call not compared with the DNA. TRBV3-2 is a pseudogene. The CDR3 consists of 16 residues. The CDR3 DNA sequence: TGTGCCAGCAGCCAAGTTAACGGGGGGTTCTACAATGAGCAGTTCTTC. This encodes CASSQVNGGFYNEQFF.

This clonotype has just a few counts. The chain carries TRBV3-1 and TRBJ2-5, with D possibly being TRBD2 (5 bases). The CDR3 runs 13 residues. V was trimmed by 1 base and J by 5 bases, leaving 8 bases between them. Germline V gene sequence: CDR1 LGHDT, CDR2 YNNKEL (reference sequence). The CDR3 nucleotides read TGTGCCAGCAGCCAAGTCAGAGGGGAGACCCAGTACTTC. Amino acid sequence: CASSQVRGETQYF.

The V gene is TRBV6-1, the J gene TRBJ2-3; D is perhaps TRBD2 (6 bases). Germline V gives CDR1 MNHNS, CDR2 SASEGT. The CDR3 spans 15 residues. V shed 4 bases and J shed 2 bases, with 13 bases lying between them. The CDR3 region is CASSGAEGNTDTQYF. CDR3 DNA: TGTGCCAGCAGTGGGGCGGAGGGAAACACAGATACGCAGTATTTT.

This clonotype has more than one count but fewer than ten. V usage is TRBV20-1 and J usage is TRBJ1-1, with D perhaps TRBD1 (5 bases). V dropped 0 bases and J dropped 5 bases, with 10 bases sitting between them. Per germline, CDR1 DFQATT and CDR2 SNEGSKA (reference sequence). The CDR3 is 13 residues long. Here the CDR3 DNA reads TGCAGTGCTAGAGATAGTAGACAGACTGAAGCTTTCTTT. This codes for CSARDSRQTEAFF.

The CDR3 sequence is CASSLVGTSNYNEQFF. Written as DNA, the CDR3 is TGTGCCAGCAGCTTAGTCGGGACTTCAAACTACAATGAGCAGTTCTTC. The rearrangement uses TRBV7-2 and TRBJ2-1; D perhaps matches TRBD2 (6 bases). The V end was cut by 1 base, the J end by 3 bases, with 13 bases between. The CDR3 spans 16 residues. Per germline, CDR1 SGHTA and CDR2 FQGNSA.

This clonotype has just a few counts. V is TRBV11-2 and J is TRBJ2-5; D unresolved. CDR3 length equals 15 residues. The germline gives CDR1 SGHAT, CDR2 FQNNGV. The V and J ends lost 1 base and 1 base respectively, with 10 bases between them. CDR3 protein: CASSLVVQFQETQYF. The CDR3 nucleotides read TGTGCCAGCAGCTTAGTTGTCCAGTTCCAAGAGACCCAGTACTTC. Full variable domain (outside the CDR3, taken from reference TRBV11-2 and TRBJ2-5): EAGVAQSPRYKIIEKRQSVAFWCNPISGHATLYWYQQILGQGPKLLIQFQNNGVVDDSQLPKDRFSAERLKGVDSTLKIQPAKLEDSAVYLCASSLVVQFQETQYFGPGTRLLVL.

This sequence joins TRBV28 and TRBJ1-2; 7 bases agree with TRBD1. Trimming removed 7 bases from V and 2 bases from J; junction bases left unmatched: 7. Per germline, CDR1 MDHEN and CDR2 SYDVKM. This CDR3 is 14 amino acids long. The CDR3 sequence is CASTLDRANYGYTF. The CDR3 DNA reads as TGTGCCAGCACCCTAGACAGGGCCAACTATGGCTACACCTTC.

The rearrangement uses TRBV6-5 and TRBJ1-1; D is uncertain. The CDR3 spans 16 residues. CDR1 is MNHEY and CDR2 is SVGAGI in the germline V gene. The germline V and J ends were trimmed by 6 bases and 0 bases, with 17 bases remaining between them. In DNA form, the CDR3 reads TGTGCCAGCAGCTTCCGGGCCCTGGGGATGAACACTGAAGCTTTCTTT. Its translation is CASSFRALGMNTEAFF.

This clonotype was recorded a few times. The CDR3 nucleotides read TGCAGTGCGGCCCTAGCGGGGGGGGACGAGCAGTACTTC. Protein: CSAALAGGDEQYF. The rearrangement uses TRBV20-1 and TRBJ2-7; 12 nucleotides agree with TRBD2. Germline V lookup: CDR1 DFQATT, CDR2 SNEGSKA (reference sequence). The CDR3 has 13 residues. Unmatched junction bases numbered 5, after V lost 6 bases and J lost 5 bases.

The sample holds many counts of this clonotype. The CDR3 sequence: CSVDETGGRELFF. CDR3 coding DNA: TGCAGCGTTGATGAGACAGGGGGCCGGGAGCTGTTTTTT. The chain carries TRBV29-1 and TRBJ2-2; 10 bases map to TRBD1. CDR3 length: 13 amino acids. Unmatched junction bases numbered 4, after V lost 3 bases and J lost 9 bases. The germline CDR1 and CDR2 sequences are SQVTM and ANQGSEA.

This rearrangement joins TRBV28 to TRBJ2-3; 11 bases are shared with TRBD2. The junction had 8 bases not matched to a gene; V was cut back by 5 bases and J by 7 bases. Germline V gene data show CDR1 as MDHEN and CDR2 as SYDVKM. This CDR3 spans 15 amino acids. The CDR3 sequence: CASSLGTSGGYTQYF. The CDR3 nucleotides read TGTGCCAGCAGTCTCGGGACTAGCGGAGGTTATACGCAGTATTTT.

V gene TRBV4-2 combines with J gene TRBJ2-2; 13 positions agree with TRBD2. Germline V lookup: CDR1 LGHNA, CDR2 YNFKEQ. The CDR3 has 17 residues. With V trimmed by 3 bases and J by 7 bases, 8 bases remained unmatched. DNA for the CDR3: TGTGCCAGCAGCCAGACAACTAGCGGGAGGGCCTTCGGGGAGCTGTTTTTT. It codes for CASSQTTSGRAFGELFF.

The chain combines TRBV6-2 or TRBV6-3 with TRBJ2-1; D unclear. The CDR3 is 12 amino acids. V dropped 2 bases and J dropped 6 bases, with 5 bases sitting between them. Germline V CDR1 and CDR2: MNHEY, SVGEGT. The CDR3 DNA is TGTGCCAGCAGTTACGCCCGCAATGAGCAGTTCTTC. It specifies CASSYARNEQFF.